This T cell receptor beta chain was captured by sequencing in a study of blood T cells in healthy people across ages. Study observations and caveats: Both naive CD4+ cell counts and diversity were greater in long-lived donors than in aged donors. Researchers deemed the diversity estimates from one million T cells underestimates.

Many counts were recorded for this clonotype. Its cognate antigen is unknown. The CDR3 loop spans 15 amino acids. CDR1 SGHTA and CDR2 FQGNSA come from the germline V gene. Trimming removed 3 bases from V and 4 bases from J; junction bases left unmatched: 7. A second roughly 6 to 12 cycle PCR used barcoded and J-beta primers. TCRdb fed the 5' RACE reads into MiXCR, producing one record per CDR3 protein. Counted here are 600,000 or so distinct CDR3 sequences, roughly 31% occurring once; the ten biggest clones make up 15% to 18%. Healthy Caucasian individuals from Russia aged about 6 to 95 were enrolled as donors. Each individual donor underwent a draw of ten milliliters of peripheral blood.

This chain links TRBV7-2 with TRBJ1-1, with 8 nucleotides matching TRBD1. This TCR derives from a woman aged 80 or over in good health. Sequencing used blood. The CDR3 loop reads CASSLGRQGPTEAFF. The DNA of the CDR3 is TGTGCCAGCAGCTTGGGGAGACAGGGGCCCACTGAAGCTTTCTTT.